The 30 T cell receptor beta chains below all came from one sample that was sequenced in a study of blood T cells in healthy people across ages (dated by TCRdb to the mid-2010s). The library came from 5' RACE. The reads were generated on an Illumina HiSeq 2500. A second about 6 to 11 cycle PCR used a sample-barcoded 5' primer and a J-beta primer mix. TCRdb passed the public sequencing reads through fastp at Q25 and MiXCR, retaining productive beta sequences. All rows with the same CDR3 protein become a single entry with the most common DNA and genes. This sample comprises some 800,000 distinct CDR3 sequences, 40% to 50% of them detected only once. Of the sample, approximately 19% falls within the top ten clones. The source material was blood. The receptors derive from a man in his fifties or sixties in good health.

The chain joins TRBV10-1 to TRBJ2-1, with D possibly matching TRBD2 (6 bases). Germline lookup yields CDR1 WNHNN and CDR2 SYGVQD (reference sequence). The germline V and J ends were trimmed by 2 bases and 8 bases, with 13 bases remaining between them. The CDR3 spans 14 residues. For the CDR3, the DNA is TGCGCCAGCAGTGAGAGGAGGGGCGAGGATGAGCAGTTCTTC. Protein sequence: CASSERRGEDEQFF.

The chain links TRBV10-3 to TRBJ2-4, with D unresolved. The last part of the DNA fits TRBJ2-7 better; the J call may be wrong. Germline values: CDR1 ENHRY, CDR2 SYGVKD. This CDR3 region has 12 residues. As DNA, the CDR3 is TGTGCCATCAGTCTTGGACCCTACGAGCAGTACTTC. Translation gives CAISLGPYEQYF.

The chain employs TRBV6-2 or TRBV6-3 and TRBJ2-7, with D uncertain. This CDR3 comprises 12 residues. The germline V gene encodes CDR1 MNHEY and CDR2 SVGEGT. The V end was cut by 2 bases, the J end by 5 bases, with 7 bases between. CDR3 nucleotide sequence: TGTGCCAGCAGTTACCCCTCGGACGAGCAGTACTTC. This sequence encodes CASSYPSDEQYF.

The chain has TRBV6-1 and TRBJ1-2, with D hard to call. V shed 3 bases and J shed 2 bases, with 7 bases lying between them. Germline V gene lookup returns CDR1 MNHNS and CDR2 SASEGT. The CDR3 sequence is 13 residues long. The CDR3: CASSDYGNYGYTF. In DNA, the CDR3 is TGTGCCAGCAGTGATTACGGAAACTATGGCTACACCTTC.

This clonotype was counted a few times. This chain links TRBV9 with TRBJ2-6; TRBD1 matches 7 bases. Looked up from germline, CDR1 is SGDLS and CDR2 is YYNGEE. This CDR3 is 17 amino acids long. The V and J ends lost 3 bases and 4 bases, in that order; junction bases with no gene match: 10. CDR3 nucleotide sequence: TGTGCCAGCAGCGGACAGGGTGAGGTAGGCGGGGCCAACGTCCTGACTTTC. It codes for CASSGQGEVGGANVLTF.

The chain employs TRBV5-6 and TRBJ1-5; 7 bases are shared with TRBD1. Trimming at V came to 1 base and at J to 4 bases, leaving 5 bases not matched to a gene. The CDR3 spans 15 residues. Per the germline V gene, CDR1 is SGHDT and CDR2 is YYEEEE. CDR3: CASSLTGQDNQPQHF. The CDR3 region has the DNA TGTGCCAGCAGCTTGACCGGACAGGATAATCAGCCCCAGCATTTT.

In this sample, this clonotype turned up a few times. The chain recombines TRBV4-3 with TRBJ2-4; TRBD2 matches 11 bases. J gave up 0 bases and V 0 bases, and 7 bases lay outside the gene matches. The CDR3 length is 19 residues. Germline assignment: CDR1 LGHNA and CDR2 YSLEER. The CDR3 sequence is CASSQEVPTSGTAKNIQYF. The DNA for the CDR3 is TGCGCCAGCAGCCAAGAGGTTCCGACTAGCGGGACAGCCAAAAACATTCAGTACTTC.

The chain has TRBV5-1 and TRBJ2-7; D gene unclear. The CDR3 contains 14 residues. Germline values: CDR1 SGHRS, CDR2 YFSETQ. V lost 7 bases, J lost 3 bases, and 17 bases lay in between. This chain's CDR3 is CASRPRVFVYEQYF. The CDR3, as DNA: TGCGCCAGCCGACCTAGGGTTTTCGTCTACGAGCAGTACTTC.

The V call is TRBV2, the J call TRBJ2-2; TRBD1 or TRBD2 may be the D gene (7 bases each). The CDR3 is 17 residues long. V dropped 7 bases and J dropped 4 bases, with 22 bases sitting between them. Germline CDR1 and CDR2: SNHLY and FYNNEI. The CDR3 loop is CASTEGAGALGTGELFF. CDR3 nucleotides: TGTGCCAGCACCGAGGGGGCGGGGGCGCTTGGCACCGGGGAGCTGTTTTTT.

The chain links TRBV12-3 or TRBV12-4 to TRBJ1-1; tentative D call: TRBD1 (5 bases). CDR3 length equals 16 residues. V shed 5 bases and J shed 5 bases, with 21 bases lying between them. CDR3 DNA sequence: TGTGCCAGCAGTACATGGTCCGGGACGCAAAAAACTGAAGCTTTCTTT. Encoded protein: CASSTWSGTQKTEAFF.

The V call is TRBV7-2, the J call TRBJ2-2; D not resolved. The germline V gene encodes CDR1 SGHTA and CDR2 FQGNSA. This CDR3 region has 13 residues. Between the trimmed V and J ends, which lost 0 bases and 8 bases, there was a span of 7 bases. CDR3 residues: CASSLASSGELFF. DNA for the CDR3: TGTGCCAGCAGCTTAGCGTCTTCTGGGGAGCTGTTTTTT.

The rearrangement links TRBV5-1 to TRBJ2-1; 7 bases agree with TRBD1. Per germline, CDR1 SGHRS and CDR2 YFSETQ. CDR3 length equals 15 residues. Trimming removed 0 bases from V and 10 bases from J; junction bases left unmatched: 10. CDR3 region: CASSLGGTGAEEQFF. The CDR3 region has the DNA TGCGCCAGCAGCTTGGGGGGCACAGGGGCCGAAGAGCAGTTCTTC.

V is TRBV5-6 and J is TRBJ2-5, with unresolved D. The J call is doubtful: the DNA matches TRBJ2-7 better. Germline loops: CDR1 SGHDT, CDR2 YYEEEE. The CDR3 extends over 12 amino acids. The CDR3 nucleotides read TGTGCCAGCAGCAGCTTCCCGGACGAGCAGTACTTC. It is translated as CASSSFPDEQYF.

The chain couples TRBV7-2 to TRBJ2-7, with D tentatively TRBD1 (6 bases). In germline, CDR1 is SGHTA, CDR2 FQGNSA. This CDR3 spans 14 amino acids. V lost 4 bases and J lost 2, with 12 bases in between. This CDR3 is CASSYTGTAYEQYF. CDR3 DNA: TGTGCCAGCAGCTATACAGGGACGGCCTACGAGCAGTACTTC.

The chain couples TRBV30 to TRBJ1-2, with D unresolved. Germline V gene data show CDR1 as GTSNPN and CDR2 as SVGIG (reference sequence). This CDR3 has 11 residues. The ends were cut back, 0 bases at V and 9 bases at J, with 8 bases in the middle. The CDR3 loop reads CAWSVKGRYTF. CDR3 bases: TGTGCCTGGAGTGTAAAAGGACGCTACACCTTC.

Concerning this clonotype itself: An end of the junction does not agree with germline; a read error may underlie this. CDR3 amino acids: CANSLTTGNSPLHF. In DNA, the CDR3 is TGCGCCAACAGCTTAACGACTGGGAATTCACCCCTCCACTTT. The genes are TRBV5-1 and TRBJ1-6; D call uncertain. CDR1 is SGHRS and CDR2 is YFSETQ in the germline V gene. The CDR3 spans 14 residues.

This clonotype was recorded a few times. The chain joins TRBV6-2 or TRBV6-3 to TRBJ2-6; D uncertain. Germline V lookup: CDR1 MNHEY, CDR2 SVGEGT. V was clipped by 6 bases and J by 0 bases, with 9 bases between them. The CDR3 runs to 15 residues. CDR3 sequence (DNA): TGTGCCAGCAGCTCGGCTTCCTCTGGGGCCAACGTCCTGACTTTC. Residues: CASSSASSGANVLTF.

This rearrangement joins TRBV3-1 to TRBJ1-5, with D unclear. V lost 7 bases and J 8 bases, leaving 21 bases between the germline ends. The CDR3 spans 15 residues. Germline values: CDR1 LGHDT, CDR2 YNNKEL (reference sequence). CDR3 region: CASTAGSKVFKPQHF. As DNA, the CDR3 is TGTGCCAGCACCGCCGGGTCGAAAGTGTTTAAGCCCCAGCATTTT.

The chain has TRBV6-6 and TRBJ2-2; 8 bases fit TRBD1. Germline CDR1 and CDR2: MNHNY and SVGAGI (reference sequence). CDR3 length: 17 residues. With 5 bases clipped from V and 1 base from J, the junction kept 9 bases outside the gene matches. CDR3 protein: CASSPPRTGRNTGELFF. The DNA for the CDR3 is TGTGCCAGCAGTCCCCCCCGGACAGGGAGGAACACCGGGGAGCTGTTTTTT.

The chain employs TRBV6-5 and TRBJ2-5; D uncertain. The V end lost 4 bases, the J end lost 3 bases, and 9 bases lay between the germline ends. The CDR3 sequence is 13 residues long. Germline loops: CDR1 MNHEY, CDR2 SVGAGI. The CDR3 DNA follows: TGTGCCAGCAGTTTCCAGCAGGAAGAGACCCAGTACTTC. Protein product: CASSFQQEETQYF.

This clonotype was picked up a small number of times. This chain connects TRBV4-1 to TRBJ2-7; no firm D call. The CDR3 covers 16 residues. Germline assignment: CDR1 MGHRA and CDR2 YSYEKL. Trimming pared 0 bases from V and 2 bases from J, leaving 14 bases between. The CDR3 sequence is CASSQDRAPSTYEQYF. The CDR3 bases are TGCGCCAGCAGCCAAGATCGGGCCCCTAGTACCTACGAGCAGTACTTC.

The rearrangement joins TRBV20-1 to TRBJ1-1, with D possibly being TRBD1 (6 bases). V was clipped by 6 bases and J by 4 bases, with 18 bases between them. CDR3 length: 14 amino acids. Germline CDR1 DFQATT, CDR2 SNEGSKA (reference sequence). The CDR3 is CSAGTGGYGTEAFF. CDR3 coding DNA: TGCAGTGCCGGGACGGGGGGCTACGGCACTGAAGCTTTCTTT.

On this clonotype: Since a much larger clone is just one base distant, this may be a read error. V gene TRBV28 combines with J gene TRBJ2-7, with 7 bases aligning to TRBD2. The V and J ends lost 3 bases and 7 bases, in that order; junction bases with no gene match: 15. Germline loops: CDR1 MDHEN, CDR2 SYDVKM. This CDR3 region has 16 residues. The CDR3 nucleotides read TGTGCCAGCAGTTTCGCTTGGGGGGGATTTAGGAATGAGCAGTACTTC. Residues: CASSFAWGGFRNEQYF.

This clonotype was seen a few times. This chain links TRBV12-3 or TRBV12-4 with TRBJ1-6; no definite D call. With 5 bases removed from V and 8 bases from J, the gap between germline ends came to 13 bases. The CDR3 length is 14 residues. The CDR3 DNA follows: TGTGCCAGCAGTAGGACCGGAGGATATTCACCCCTCCACTTT. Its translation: CASSRTGGYSPLHF.

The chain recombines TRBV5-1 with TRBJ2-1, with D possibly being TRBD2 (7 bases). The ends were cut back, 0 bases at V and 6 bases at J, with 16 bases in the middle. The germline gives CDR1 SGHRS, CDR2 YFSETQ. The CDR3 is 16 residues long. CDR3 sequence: CASSLADRTRRNEQFF. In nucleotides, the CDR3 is TGCGCCAGCAGCTTGGCCGACAGGACTAGACGCAATGAGCAGTTCTTC.

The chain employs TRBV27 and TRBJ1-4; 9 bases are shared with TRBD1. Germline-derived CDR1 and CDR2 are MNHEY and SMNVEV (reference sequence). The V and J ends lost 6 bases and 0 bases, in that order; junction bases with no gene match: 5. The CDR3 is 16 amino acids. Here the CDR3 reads CASRDRQGATNEKLFF. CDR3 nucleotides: TGTGCCAGCAGAGACCGACAGGGGGCAACTAATGAAAAACTGTTTTTT. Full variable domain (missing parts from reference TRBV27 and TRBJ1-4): EAQVTQNPRYLITVTGKKLTVTCSQNMNHEYMSWYRQDPGLGLRQIYYSMNVEVTDKGDVPEGYKVSRKEKRNFPLILESPSPNQTSLYFCASRDRQGATNEKLFFGSGTQLSVL.

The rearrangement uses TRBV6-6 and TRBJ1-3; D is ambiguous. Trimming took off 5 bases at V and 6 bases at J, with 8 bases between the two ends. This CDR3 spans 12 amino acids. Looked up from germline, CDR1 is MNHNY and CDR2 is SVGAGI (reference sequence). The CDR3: CASSNRENTIYF. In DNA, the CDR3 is TGTGCCAGCAGTAATCGGGAAAACACCATATATTTT.

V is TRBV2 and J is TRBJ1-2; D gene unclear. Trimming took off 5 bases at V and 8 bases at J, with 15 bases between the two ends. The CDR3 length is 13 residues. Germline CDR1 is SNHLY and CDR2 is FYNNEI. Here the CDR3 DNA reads TGTGCCAGCAGTCAAACGGGGAAGGGAGGCTACACCTTC. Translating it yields CASSQTGKGGYTF.

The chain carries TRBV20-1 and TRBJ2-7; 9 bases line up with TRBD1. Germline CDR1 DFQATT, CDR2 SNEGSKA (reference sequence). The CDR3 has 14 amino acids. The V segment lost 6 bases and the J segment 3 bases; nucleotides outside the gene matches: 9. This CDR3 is CSAKGQGKNYEQYF. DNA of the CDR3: TGCAGTGCAAAAGGACAGGGGAAAAACTACGAGCAGTACTTC.

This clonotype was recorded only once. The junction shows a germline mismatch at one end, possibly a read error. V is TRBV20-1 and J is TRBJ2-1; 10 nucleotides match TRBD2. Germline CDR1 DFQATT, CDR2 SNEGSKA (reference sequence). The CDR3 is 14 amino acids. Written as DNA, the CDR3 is TGCAGTGCCTCAAGGACTAGCGGCCCCAATGAGCAGCTCTTC. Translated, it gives CSASRTSGPNEQLF.